This T cell receptor beta chain was documented in a study of blood T cell repertoires in COVID-19. Turning to the study itself: Whether acute or convalescent, the COVID-19 samples came from the United States, Italy and Spain.

Per the authors' pipeline: Nucleated cell counts were estimated from reference gene primer amplification. Libraries were prepared by immunoSEQ multiplex PCR; TCRdb keeps only in-frame clonotypes and omits some of them. The D gene and trimming were derived from the DNA, and the V and J assignments and clone size from that table. The sample lists 100,000 to 150,000 clones, approximately 80% occurring once. Germline CDR1 is MGHRA and CDR2 is YSYEKL. The J segment lost 3 bases and the V segment lost 3 bases, leaving 4 bases of the junction unmatched. The CDR3 is made up of 15 amino acids. This TCR derives from a woman aged 45-65 years with acute or convalescent COVID-19. The chain uses TRBV4-1 and TRBJ1-4; 7 positions agree with TRBD1. Source material: peripheral blood. The CDR3 here is CASSQTGTANEKLFF. The CDR3 DNA reads as TGCGCCAGCAGCCAGACCGGGACAGCTAATGAAAAACTGTTTTTT.